Detailed here is one T cell receptor beta chain. There are 14 residues in the CDR3. V lost 1 base and J lost 2, with 9 bases in between. Germline loops: CDR1 SGHRS, CDR2 YFSETQ. This entry is derived from a study of blood T cell repertoires in COVID-19. Across the whole study: Spain, Italy and the United States supplied samples that represented acute and convalescent COVID-19. Sources were T cells, B-cell-depleted T cells, or PBMCs; the material itself was cDNA or gDNA.

As originally analysed: Amplification with reference gene primers provided the estimates of nucleated cell counts. Profiled with immunoSEQ multiplex PCR; TCRdb holds only in-frame clones, not every one. V and J calls and clone size come straight from that table; D and trimming were deduced from the DNA. This sample has 150,000 or so clones, with roughly 78% found just once. V and J are TRBV5-1 and TRBJ1-1; TRBD1 might be the D (6 bases). The sample consisted of peripheral blood. This sequence originates from a man at least 80 years old with acute or convalescent COVID-19. The CDR3 DNA is TGCGCCAGCAGCTTGAAGACAGGCAACACTGAAGCTTTCTTT. Protein product: CASSLKTGNTEAFF.